Detailed here is one T cell receptor (beta chain). The antigen is unknown. This sample was taken from a study of CD8 T cells in Susac syndrome. Germline V lookup: CDR1 MNHNS, CDR2 SASEGT. There are 16 residues in the CDR3. V was clipped by 5 bases and J by 0 bases; unmatched bases: 5. From blood CD8+ and CD4+ T cells, the TCR beta chain was sequenced. The control participants were healthy donors, and these controls were matched with respect to both age and sex. cDNA came from 0.5 to 1 ug RNA primed by random hexamers. Amplification of TCR beta CDR3 by immunoSEQ multiplex PCR spanned 54 Vbeta and 13 Jbeta. MiXCR was run by TCRdb on the immunoSEQ multiplex PCR reads, yielding one entry per CDR3 protein. The sample holds more than 130,000 distinct CDR3 sequences; over 85% are singletons and the top ten take 0.25% to 0.3%. Study results and limitations: That the number of individuals in its TCR sequencing and HLA analysis was relatively small was acknowledged by the study.

The chain combines TRBV6-1 with TRBJ2-1; TRBD2 agrees at 9 bases. The sample comprised CD8+ T cells from PBMCs. This receptor was identified in a human donor in good health. The CDR3 region has the DNA TGTGCCAGCAGTACCGTTAGCGGGAGCTCCTACAATGAGCAGTTCTTC. The encoded protein is CASSTVSGSSYNEQFF.